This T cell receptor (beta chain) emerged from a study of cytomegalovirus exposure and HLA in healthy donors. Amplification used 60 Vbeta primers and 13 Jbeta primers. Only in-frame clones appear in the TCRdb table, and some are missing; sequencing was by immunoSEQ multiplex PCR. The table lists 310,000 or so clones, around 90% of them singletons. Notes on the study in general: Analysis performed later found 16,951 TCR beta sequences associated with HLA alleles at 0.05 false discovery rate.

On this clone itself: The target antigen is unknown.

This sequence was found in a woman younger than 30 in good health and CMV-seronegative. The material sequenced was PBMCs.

CDR3 DNA: TGTGCCAGCAGTTACCGGTTAAGGCAGTTCTTC. The encoded protein is CASSYRLRQFF. The rearrangement links TRBV6-5 to TRBJ2-1; D remains unclear. V was trimmed by 2 bases and J by 12 bases, leaving 8 bases between them. Germline V gives CDR1 MNHEY, CDR2 SVGAGI. The CDR3 has 11 amino acids.